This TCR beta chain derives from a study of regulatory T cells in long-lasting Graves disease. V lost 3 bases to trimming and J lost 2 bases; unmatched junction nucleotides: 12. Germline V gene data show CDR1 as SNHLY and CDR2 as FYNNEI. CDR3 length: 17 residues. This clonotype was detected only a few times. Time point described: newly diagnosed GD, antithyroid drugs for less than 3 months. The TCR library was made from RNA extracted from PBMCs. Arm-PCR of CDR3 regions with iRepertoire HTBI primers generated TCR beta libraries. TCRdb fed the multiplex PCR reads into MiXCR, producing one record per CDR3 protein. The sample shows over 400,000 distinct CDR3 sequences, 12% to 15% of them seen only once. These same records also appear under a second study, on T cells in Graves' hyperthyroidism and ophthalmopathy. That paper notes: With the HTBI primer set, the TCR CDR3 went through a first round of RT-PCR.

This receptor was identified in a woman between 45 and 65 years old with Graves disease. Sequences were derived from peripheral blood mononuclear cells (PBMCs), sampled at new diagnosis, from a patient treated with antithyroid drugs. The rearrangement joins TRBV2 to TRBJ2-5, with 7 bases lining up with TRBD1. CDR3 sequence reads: CASSDNLHRDSQETQYF. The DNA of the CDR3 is TGTGCCAGCAGTGATAACCTTCACCGGGACAGTCAAGAGACCCAGTACTTC.